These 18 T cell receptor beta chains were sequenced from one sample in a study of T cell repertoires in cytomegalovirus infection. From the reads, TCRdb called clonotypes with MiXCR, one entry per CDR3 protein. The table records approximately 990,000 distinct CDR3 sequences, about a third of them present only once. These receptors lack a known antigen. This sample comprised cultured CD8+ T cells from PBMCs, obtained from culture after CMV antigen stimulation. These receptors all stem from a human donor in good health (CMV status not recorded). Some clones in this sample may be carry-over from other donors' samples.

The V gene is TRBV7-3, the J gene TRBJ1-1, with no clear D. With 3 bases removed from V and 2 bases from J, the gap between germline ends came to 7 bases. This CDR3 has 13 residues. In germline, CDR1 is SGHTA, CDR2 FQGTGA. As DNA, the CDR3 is TGTGCCAGCAGCTTTTTTCCTAACACTGAAGCTTTCTTT. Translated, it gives CASSFFPNTEAFF. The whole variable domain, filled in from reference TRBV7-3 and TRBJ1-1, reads GAGVSQTPSNKVTEKGKYVELRCDPISGHTALYWYRQSLGQGPEFLIYFQGTGAADDSGLPNDRFFAVRPEGSVSTLKIQRTERGDSAVYLCASSFFPNTEAFFGQGTRLTVV.

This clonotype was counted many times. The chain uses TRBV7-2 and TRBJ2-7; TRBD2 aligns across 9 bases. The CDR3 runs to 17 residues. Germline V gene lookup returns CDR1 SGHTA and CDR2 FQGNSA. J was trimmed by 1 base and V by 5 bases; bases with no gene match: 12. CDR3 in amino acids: CASSKNPPLAGSYEQYF. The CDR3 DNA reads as TGTGCCAGCAGCAAAAACCCACCTCTAGCGGGGTCCTACGAGCAGTACTTC.

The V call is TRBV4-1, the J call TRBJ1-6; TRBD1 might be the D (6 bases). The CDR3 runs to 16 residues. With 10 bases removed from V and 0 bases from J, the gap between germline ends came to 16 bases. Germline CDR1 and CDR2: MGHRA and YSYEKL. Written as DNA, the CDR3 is TGCGCCACCCACCCGGGACACGGCTCCTATAATTCACCCCTCCACTTT. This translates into CATHPGHGSYNSPLHF.

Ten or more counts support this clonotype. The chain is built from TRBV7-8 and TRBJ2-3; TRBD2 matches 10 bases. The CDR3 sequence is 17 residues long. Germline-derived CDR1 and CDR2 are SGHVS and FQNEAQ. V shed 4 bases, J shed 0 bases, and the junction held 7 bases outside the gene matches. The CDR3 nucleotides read TGTGCCAGCAGCTACCAGATAGCGGGGGGAAGCACAGATACGCAGTATTTT. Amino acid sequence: CASSYQIAGGSTDTQYF. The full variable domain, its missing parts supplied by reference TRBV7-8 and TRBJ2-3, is GAGVSQSPRYKVAKRGQDVALRCDPISGHVSLFWYQQALGQGPEFLTYFQNEAQLDKSGLPSDRFFAERPEGSVSTLKIQRTQQEDSAVYLCASSYQIAGGSTDTQYFGPGTRLTVL.

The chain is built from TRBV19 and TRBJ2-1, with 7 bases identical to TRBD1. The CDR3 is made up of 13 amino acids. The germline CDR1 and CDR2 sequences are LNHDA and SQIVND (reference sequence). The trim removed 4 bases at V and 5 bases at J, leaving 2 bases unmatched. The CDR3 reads CASSTTGNNEQFF. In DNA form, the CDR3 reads TGTGCCAGTAGTACGACAGGGAACAATGAGCAGTTCTTC.

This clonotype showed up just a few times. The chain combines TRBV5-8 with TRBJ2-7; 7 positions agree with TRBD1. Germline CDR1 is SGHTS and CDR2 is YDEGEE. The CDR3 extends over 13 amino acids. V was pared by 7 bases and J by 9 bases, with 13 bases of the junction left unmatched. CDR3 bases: TGTGCCAGCCCTCAGGGGACAGACGCTTGGCAGTACTTC. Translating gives CASPQGTDAWQYF.

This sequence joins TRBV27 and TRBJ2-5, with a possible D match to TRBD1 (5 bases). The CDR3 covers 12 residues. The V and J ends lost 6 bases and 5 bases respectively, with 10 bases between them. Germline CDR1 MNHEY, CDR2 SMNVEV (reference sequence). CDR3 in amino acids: CASRKGLETQYF. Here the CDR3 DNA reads TGTGCCAGCAGGAAGGGGCTGGAGACCCAGTACTTC.

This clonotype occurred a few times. CDR3: CATGWTGGRGETQYF. The CDR3 nucleotides are TGTGCCACCGGTTGGACAGGGGGTCGGGGAGAGACCCAGTACTTC. The V and J genes are TRBV24-1 and TRBJ2-5; TRBD1 matches at 10 bases. Trimming took 9 bases from V and 4 from J; bases not matched to a gene: 10. From germline, CDR1 is KGHDR and CDR2 SFDVKD. The CDR3 runs 15 residues.

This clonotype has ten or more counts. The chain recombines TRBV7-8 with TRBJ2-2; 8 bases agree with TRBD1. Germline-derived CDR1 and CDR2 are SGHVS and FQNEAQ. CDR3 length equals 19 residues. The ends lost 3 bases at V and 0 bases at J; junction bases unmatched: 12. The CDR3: CASSFEGTGYLANTGELFF. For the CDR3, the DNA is TGTGCCAGCAGCTTCGAAGGGACAGGTTACTTGGCGAACACCGGGGAGCTGTTTTTT. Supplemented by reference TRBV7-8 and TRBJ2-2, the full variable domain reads GAGVSQSPRYKVAKRGQDVALRCDPISGHVSLFWYQQALGQGPEFLTYFQNEAQLDKSGLPSDRFFAERPEGSVSTLKIQRTQQEDSAVYLCASSFEGTGYLANTGELFFGEGSRLTVL.

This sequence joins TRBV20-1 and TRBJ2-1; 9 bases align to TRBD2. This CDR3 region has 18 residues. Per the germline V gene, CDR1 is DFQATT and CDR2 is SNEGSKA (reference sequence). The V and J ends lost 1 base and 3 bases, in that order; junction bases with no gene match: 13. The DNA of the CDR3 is TGCAGTGCTAGAGTAGGGGGTAGCGGGGGTTCGCGCTACAATGAGCAGTTCTTC. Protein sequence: CSARVGGSGGSRYNEQFF.

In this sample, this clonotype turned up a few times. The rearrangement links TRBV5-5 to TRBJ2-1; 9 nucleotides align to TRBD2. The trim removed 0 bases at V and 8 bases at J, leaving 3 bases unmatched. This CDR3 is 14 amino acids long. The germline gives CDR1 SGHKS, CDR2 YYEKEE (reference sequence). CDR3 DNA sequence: TGTGCCAGCAGCTTGGAACTAGCGGGCTATGAGCAGTTCTTC. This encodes CASSLELAGYEQFF.

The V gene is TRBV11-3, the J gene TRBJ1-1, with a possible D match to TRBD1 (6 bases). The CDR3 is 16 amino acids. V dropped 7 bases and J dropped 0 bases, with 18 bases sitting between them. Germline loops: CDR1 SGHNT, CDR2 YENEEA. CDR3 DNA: TGTGCCAGCATCGGGGAACCGGGACACATGAACACTGAAGCTTTCTTT. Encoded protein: CASIGEPGHMNTEAFF.

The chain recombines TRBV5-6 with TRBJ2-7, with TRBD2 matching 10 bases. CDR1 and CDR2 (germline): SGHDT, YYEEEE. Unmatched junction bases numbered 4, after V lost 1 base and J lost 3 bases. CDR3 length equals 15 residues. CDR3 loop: CASSLKLAGIYEQYF. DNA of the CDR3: TGTGCCAGCAGCTTGAAACTAGCGGGGATCTACGAGCAGTACTTC.

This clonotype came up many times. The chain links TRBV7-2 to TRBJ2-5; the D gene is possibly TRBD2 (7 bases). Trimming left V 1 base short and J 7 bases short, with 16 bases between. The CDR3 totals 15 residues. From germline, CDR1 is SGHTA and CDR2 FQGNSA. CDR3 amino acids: CASSLEAGANGTQYF. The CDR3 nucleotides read TGTGCCAGCAGCTTAGAGGCGGGGGCGAACGGGACCCAGTACTTC. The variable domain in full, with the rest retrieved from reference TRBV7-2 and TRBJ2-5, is GAGVSQSPSNKVTEKGKDVELRCDPISGHTALYWYRQSLGQGLEFLIYFQGNSAPDKSGLPSDRFSAERTGGSVSTLTIQRTQQEDSAVYLCASSLEAGANGTQYFGPGTRLLVL.

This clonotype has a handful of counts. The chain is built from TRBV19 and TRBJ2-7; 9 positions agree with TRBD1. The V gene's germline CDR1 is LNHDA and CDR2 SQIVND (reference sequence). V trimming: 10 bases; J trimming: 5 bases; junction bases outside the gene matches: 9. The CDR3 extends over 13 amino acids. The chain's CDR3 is CATYDGTGNEQYF. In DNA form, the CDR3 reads TGTGCCACCTACGACGGGACAGGGAACGAGCAGTACTTC. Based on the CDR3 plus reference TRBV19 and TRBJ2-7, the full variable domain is DGGITQSPKYLFRKEGQNVTLSCEQNLNHDAMYWYRQDPGQGLRLIYYSQIVNDFQKGDIAEGYSVSREKKESFPLTVTSAQKNPTAFYLCATYDGTGNEQYFGPGTRLTVT.

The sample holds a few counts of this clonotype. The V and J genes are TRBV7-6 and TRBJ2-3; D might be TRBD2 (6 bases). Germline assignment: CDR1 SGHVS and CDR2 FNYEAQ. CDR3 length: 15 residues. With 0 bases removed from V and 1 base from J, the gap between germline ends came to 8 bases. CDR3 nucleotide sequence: TGTGCCAGCAGCTTAGCTGCGGGGCGCACAGATACGCAGTATTTT. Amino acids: CASSLAAGRTDTQYF.

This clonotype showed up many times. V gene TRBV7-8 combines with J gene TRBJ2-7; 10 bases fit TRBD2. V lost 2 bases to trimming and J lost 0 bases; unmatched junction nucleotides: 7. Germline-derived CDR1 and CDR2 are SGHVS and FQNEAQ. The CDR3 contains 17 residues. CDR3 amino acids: CASSLSVIAGGSYEQYV. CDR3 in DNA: TGTGCCAGCAGCTTATCGGTCATAGCGGGGGGCTCCTACGAGCAGTACGTC.

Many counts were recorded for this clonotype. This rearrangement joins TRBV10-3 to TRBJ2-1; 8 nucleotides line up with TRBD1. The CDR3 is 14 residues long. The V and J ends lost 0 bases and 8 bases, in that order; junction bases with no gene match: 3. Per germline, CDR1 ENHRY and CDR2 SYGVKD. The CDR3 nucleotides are TGTGCCATCAGTGAGTCTTTCAGGGGGCATGAGCAGTTCTTC. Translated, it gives CAISESFRGHEQFF.